The rows below give T cell receptor beta chains drawn from one sample of a study of blood T cell repertoires in COVID-19. Some clones are missing from TCRdb's copy, which holds only in-frame ones; the method was immunoSEQ multiplex PCR. The sample holds a few hundred thousand clones, 90% seen once. The sample consisted of peripheral blood. These receptors came from an older woman with COVID-19, enrolled during active disease. CDR3s include the opening cysteine and the closing phenylalanine or tryptophan. A D gene is named only where the DNA matches it firmly. The size of a clone is reported for some rows only, either as once, few or many, or as a class for expanded clones.

>TRBJ2-5|NA|TRBD2|TRBV7-2
CASSLALPSGGQETQYF
TGTGCCAGCAGCTTAGCGCTTCCTAGCGGGGGCCAAGAGACCCAGTACTTC
>TRBJ1-4|NA|NA|TRBV3-1/TRBV3-2
CASSQFQGRNEKLFF
TGTGCCAGCAGCCAATTCCAGGGTAGGAATGAAAAACTGTTTTTT
>TRBJ1-3|NA|NA|TRBV6-2/TRBV6-3
CASSLLRSTGNTIYF
TGTGCTAGCAGTCTTCTTCGTTCTACTGGAAACACCATATATTTT
>TRBJ2-2|NA|NA|TRBV5-4
CASSLSRGSPTGELFF
TGTGCCAGCAGCTTGAGCAGGGGCTCACCTACCGGGGAGCTGTTTTTT
>TRBJ1-2|NA|NA|TRBV25-1
CASSESKTMWSYGYTF
TGTGCCAGCAGTGAATCAAAAACAATGTGGAGCTATGGCTACACCTTC
>TRBJ1-4|NA|NA|TRBV5-8
CASSLDESKPNEKLFF
TGTGCCAGCAGCTTGGACGAATCTAAACCAAATGAAAAACTGTTTTTT
>TRBJ2-1|NA|TRBD1|TRBV7-8
CASSLRDRANNEQFF
TGTGCCAGCAGCCTCCGGGACAGGGCGAACAATGAGCAGTTCTTC
>TRBJ1-5|NA|TRBD1|TRBV7-2
CASSRGDSSNQPQHF
TGTGCCAGCAGCAGAGGGGACAGTTCCAATCAGCCCCAGCATTTT
>TRBJ2-1|NA|TRBD2|TRBV7-2
CASSPAGGRRDEQFF
TGTGCCAGCAGCCCAGCGGGGGGGCGTCGGGATGAGCAGTTCTTC
>TRBJ2-2|NA|NA|TRBV5-8
CASSLVRGIYTGELFF
TGTGCCAGCAGCTTGGTACGGGGGATATACACCGGGGAGCTGTTTTTT
>TRBJ1-2|once|TRBD1|TRBV7-9
CASSSVGQGYGYTF
TGTGCCAGCAGCTCTGTGGGACAGGGCTATGGCTACACCTTC
>TRBJ1-1|NA|NA|TRBV21-1
CASSTRTGLNTEAFF
TGTGCCAGCAGCACTCGGACAGGGTTGAACACTGAAGCTTTCTTT
>TRBJ2-5|NA|TRBD2|TRBV5-1
CASSTLASGDQETQYF
TGCGCCAGCAGCACGCTTGCTAGCGGGGACCAAGAGACCCAGTACTTC
>TRBJ1-5|NA|NA|TRBV4-3
CASSQDLSFGGPQPQHF
TGCGCCAGCAGCCAAGATTTAAGTTTCGGAGGCCCGCAACCCCAGCATTTT
>TRBJ2-2|NA|TRBD1|TRBV3-1/TRBV3-2
CASRPTGGVVAGELFF
TGTGCCAGCAGGCCGACAGGGGGCGTAGTTGCCGGGGAGCTGTTTTTT
>TRBJ1-5|NA|NA|TRBV18
CASSLDSLNQPQHF
TGTGCCAGCTCACTAGACAGTCTCAATCAGCCCCAGCATTTT
>TRBJ2-5|NA|NA|TRBV5-1
CASSFSERETQYF
TGCGCCAGCAGCTTCTCCGAGAGGGAGACCCAGTACTTC
>TRBJ1-1|NA|TRBD1|TRBV9
CASSVVGQGATAFF
TGTGCCAGCAGCGTAGTGGGACAGGGTGCCACAGCTTTCTTT
>TRBJ1-2|NA|TRBD1|TRBV10-1
CASSDQDRGKWSYTF
TGCGCCAGCAGTGACCAGGACAGGGGGAAATGGAGCTACACCTTC
>TRBJ1-4|NA|TRBD1|TRBV4-2
CASSQEGGRDNEKLFF
TGTGCCAGCAGCCAAGAAGGGGGCCGGGATAATGAAAAACTGTTTTTT
>TRBJ2-5|NA|NA|TRBV5-1
CASRDTGYQETQYF
TGCGCCAGTAGGGACACCGGGTACCAAGAGACCCAGTACTTC
>TRBJ2-7|NA|TRBD2|TRBV5-5
CASSLEGMGTGGMRPYEQYF
TGTGCCAGCAGCTTGGAAGGTATGGGGACCGGGGGGATGCGACCCTACGAGCAGTACTTC
>TRBJ1-2|NA|TRBD1|TRBV5-1
CASSPTGQGADYGYTF
TGCGCCAGCAGCCCTACTGGACAGGGTGCTGACTATGGCTACACCTTC
>TRBJ1-6|NA|NA|TRBV19
CASSFRQNNSPLHF
TGTGCCAGTAGTTTCAGACAGAATAATTCACCCCTCCACTTT
>TRBJ1-4|NA|NA|TRBV7-2
CASSSGIEEKLFF
TGTGCCAGCAGCTCGGGGATTGAGGAAAAACTGTTTTTT
>TRBJ2-2|NA|TRBD1|TRBV16
CASSQTGTANTGELFF
TGTGCCAGCAGCCAAACGGGGACAGCCAACACCGGGGAGCTGTTTTTT
>TRBJ2-7|NA|TRBD2|TRBV6-2/TRBV6-3
CASSYPGGGSYEQYF
TGTGCCAGCAGTTACCCCGGCGGGGGTTCCTACGAGCAGTACTTC
>TRBJ2-7|NA|TRBD2|TRBV19
CASSNGNQRGGTYEQYF
TGTGCCAGTAGTAACGGAAACCAGCGGGGGGGAACCTACGAGCAGTACTTC
>TRBJ2-7|NA|NA|TRBV4-3
CASSQEFGKGNQYF
TGCGCCAGCAGCCAAGAGTTCGGTAAGGGGAATCAGTACTTC
>TRBJ2-2|NA|NA|TRBV11-3
CASSPSSLVGSAGELFF
TGTGCCAGCAGCCCCAGTAGCCTAGTCGGGTCAGCGGGGGAGCTGTTTTTT
>TRBJ2-1|NA|NA|TRBV7-6
CASSLAGISYNEQFF
TGTGCCAGCAGCTTGGCGGGGATCAGTTACAATGAGCAGTTCTTC
>TRBJ2-3|few|TRBD2|TRBV6-4
CASSELAGGPGRDTQYF
TGTGCCAGCAGTGAACTAGCGGGGGGCCCCGGGAGAGATACGCAGTATTTT
>TRBJ2-7|NA|TRBD1|TRBV15
CATSRDLGGQGTYEQYF
TGTGCCACCAGCAGAGATCTGGGTGGACAGGGGACCTACGAGCAGTACTTC
>TRBJ1-5|NA|NA|TRBV19
CASSIERTRGNQPQHF
TGTGCCAGTAGTATAGAACGCACCAGGGGCAATCAGCCCCAGCATTTT
>TRBJ2-1|NA|TRBD2|TRBV6-2/TRBV6-3
CASSYPTSGAYNEQFF
TGTGCCAGCAGTTACCCGACTAGCGGGGCCTACAATGAGCAGTTCTTC
>TRBJ1-6|NA|NA|TRBV7-2
CASSLAWSGYNSPLHF
TGTGCCAGCAGCTTAGCGTGGTCAGGATATAATTCACCCCTCCACTTT
>TRBJ1-1|NA|NA|TRBV11-2
CASSFSAPGEAFF
TGTGCCAGCAGCTTTTCGGCCCCAGGGGAAGCTTTCTTT
>TRBJ2-7|NA|TRBD1|TRBV11-3
CASSSGAGQGKFEQYF
TGTGCCAGCAGCTCGGGGGCGGGACAGGGGAAATTTGAGCAGTACTTC
>TRBJ1-1|NA|NA|TRBV7-3
CASSYEPTALNTEAFF
TGTGCCAGCAGCTACGAACCCACAGCACTGAACACTGAAGCTTTCTTT
>TRBJ1-4|NA|NA|TRBV30
CAWSRQGRSEKLFF
TGTGCCTGGAGTAGGCAGGGGAGAAGTGAAAAACTGTTTTTT